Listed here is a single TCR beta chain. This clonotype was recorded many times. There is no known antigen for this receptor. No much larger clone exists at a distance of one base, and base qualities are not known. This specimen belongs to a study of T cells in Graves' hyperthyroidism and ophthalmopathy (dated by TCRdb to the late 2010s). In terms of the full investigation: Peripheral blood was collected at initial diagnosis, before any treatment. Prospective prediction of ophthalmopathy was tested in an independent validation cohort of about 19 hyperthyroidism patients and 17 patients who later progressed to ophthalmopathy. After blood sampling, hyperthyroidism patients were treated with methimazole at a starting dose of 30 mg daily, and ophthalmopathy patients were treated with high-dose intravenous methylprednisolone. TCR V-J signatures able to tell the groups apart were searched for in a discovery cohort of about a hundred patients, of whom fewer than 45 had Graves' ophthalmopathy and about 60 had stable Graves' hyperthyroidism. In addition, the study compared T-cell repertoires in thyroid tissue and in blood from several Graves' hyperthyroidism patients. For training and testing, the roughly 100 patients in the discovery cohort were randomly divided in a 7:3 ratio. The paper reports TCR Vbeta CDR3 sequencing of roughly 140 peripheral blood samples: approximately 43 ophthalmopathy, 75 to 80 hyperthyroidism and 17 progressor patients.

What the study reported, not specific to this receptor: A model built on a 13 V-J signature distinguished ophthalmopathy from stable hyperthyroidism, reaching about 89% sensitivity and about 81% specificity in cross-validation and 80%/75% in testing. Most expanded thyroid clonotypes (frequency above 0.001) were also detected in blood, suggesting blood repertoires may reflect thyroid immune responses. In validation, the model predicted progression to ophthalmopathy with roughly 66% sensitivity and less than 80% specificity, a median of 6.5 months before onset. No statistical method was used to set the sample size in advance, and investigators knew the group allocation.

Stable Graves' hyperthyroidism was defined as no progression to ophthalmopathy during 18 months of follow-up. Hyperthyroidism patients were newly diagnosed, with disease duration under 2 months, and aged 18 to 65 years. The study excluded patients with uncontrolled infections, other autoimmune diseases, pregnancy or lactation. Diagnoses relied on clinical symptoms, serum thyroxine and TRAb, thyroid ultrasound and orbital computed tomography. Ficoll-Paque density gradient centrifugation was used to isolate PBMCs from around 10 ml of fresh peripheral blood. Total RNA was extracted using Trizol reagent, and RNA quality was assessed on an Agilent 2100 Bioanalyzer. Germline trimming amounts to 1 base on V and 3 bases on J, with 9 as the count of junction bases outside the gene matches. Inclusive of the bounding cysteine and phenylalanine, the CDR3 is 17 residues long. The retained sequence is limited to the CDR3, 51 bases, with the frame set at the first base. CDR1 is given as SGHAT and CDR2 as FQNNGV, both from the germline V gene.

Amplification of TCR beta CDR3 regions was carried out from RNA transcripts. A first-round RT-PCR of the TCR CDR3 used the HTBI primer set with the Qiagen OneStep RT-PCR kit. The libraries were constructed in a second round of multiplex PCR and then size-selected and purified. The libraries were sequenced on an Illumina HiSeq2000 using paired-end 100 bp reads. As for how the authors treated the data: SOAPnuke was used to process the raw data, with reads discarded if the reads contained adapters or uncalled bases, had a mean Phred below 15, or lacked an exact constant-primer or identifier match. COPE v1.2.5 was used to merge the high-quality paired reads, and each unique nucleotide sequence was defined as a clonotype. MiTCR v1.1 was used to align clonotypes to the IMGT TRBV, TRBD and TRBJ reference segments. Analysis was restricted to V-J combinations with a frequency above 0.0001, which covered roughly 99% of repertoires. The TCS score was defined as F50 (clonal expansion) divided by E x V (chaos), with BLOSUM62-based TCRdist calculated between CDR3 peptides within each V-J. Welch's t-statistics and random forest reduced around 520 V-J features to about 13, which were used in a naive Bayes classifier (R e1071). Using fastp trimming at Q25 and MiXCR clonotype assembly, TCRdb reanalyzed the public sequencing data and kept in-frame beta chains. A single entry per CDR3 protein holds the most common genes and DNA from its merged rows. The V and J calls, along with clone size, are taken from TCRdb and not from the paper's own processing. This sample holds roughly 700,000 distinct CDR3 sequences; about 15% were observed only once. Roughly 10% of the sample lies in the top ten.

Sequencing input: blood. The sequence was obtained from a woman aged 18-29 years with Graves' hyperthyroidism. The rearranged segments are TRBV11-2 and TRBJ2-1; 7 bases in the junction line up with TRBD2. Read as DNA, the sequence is TGTGCCAGCAGCTTAGGGGACTACACACCTGACTACAATGAGCAGTTCTTC. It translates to CASSLGDYTPDYNEQFF.